One sample yielded the 8 T cell receptor beta chains listed below, sequenced in a study of tumor T cells in aggressive B-cell lymphoma. Data came from immunoSEQ multiplex PCR; TCRdb stores just in-frame clones and leaves some out. The sample has thousands of clones; about 90% are singletons. Specimen: tumor tissue. Receptors originate from an adult with diffuse large B cell lymphoma.

The chain joins TRBV4-3 to TRBJ1-2, with a tentative D call TRBD1 (5 bases). The CDR3 is 15 residues long. Germline CDR1 and CDR2: LGHNA and YSLEER. Trimming removed 1 base at V and 1 base at J, with 10 bases between. CDR3 residues: CASSQGEGDNYGYTF. CDR3 in DNA: TGCGCCAGCAGCCAAGGGGAAGGGGATAACTATGGCTACACCTTC.

J is TRBJ2-2 and V is TRBV9, with a tentative D call TRBD2 (7 bases). CDR3 length equals 15 residues. V was shortened by 5 bases and J by 7 bases, with 18 bases between the two germline ends. In germline, CDR1 is SGDLS, CDR2 YYNGEE. In nucleotides, the CDR3 is TGTGCCAGCAGTAGGAGGGGGGGCCTTGTCGGGGAGCTGTTTTTT. Translating it yields CASSRRGGLVGELFF.

About this clone itself: Its ends do not fully match the called genes, so a read error is possible. The V call is TRBV19, the J call TRBJ1-5; D is uncertain. The CDR3 length is 12 residues. Germline-derived CDR1 and CDR2 are LNHDA and SQIVND (reference sequence). The CDR3 DNA is TGTGCTAGTAGTGCAGGCTATCAGCCCCAGCATTTT. This encodes CASSAGYQPQHF.

V gene TRBV4-3 combines with J gene TRBJ2-5; the match to TRBD2 covers 8 bases. The V segment lost 0 bases and the J segment 7 bases; nucleotides outside the gene matches: 10. The CDR3 runs to 16 residues. Germline CDR1 and CDR2: LGHNA and YSLEER. CDR3 sequence reads: CASSQETGGPLRTQYF. CDR3 nucleotide sequence: TGCGCCAGCAGCCAAGAAACGGGGGGGCCCTTGAGGACCCAGTACTTC.

The chain carries TRBV30 and TRBJ1-6; 7 bases agree with TRBD1. This CDR3 is 14 amino acids long. Per germline, CDR1 GTSNPN and CDR2 SVGIG (reference sequence). With 3 bases clipped from V and 7 bases from J, the junction kept 6 bases outside the gene matches. CDR3 sequence (DNA): TGTGCCTGGAGAAGGGACAGACCGAATTCACCCCTCCACTTT. Its protein is CAWRRDRPNSPLHF.

V and J are TRBV6-6 and TRBJ2-3, with TRBD1 matching 10 bases. The CDR3 totals 15 residues. Germline trimming cut 6 bases from V and 5 bases from J; bases unmatched to any gene: 8. Germline lookup yields CDR1 MNHNY and CDR2 SVGAGI (reference sequence). CDR3 DNA: TGTGCCAGCAGGACAGGGGGCTGGTTAGGAGATACGCAGTATTTT. Residues: CASRTGGWLGDTQYF.

The chain recombines TRBV11-2 with TRBJ2-3; weak D call: TRBD2 (6 bases). Trimming left V 7 bases short and J 4 bases short, with 18 bases between. CDR1 is SGHAT and CDR2 is FQNNGV in the germline V gene. This CDR3 is built from 15 residues. The DNA of the CDR3 is TGTGCCAGCACCGCCTACGGGGGAGTCGCAGATACGCAGTATTTT. Amino acids: CASTAYGGVADTQYF.

The chain joins TRBV7-2 to TRBJ1-3, with D possibly TRBD1 on 5 matching bases. Germline CDR1 and CDR2: SGHTA and FQGNSA. V shed 5 bases and J shed 3 bases, with 14 bases lying between them. The CDR3 loop spans 15 amino acids. CDR3 in amino acids: CASSPRATSGNTIYF. CDR3 DNA: TGTGCCAGCAGCCCCAGGGCCACCAGTGGAAACACCATATATTTT.